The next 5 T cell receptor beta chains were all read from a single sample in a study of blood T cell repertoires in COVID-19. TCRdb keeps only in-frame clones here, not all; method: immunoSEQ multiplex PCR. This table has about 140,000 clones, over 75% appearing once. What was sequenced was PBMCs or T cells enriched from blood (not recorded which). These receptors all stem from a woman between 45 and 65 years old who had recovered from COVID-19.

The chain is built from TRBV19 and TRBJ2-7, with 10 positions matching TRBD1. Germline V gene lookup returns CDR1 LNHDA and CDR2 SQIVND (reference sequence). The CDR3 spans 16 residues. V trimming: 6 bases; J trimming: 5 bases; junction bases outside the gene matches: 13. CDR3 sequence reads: CASRKSPGTGADEQYF. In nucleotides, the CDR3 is TGTGCCAGTAGAAAAAGTCCCGGGACAGGGGCTGACGAGCAGTACTTC.

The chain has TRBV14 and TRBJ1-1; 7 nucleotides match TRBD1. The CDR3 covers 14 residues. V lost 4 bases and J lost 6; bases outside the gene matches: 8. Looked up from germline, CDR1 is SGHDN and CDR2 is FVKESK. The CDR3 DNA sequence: TGTGCCAGCAGCCCCCCCCGACAGGGCGCTGAAGCTTTCTTT. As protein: CASSPPRQGAEAFF. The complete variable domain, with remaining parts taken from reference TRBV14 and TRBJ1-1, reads EAGVTQFPSHSVIEKGQTVTLRCDPISGHDNLYWYRRVMGKEIKFLLHFVKESKQDESGMPNNRFLAERTGGTYSTLKVQPAELEDSGVYFCASSPPRQGAEAFFGQGTRLTVV.

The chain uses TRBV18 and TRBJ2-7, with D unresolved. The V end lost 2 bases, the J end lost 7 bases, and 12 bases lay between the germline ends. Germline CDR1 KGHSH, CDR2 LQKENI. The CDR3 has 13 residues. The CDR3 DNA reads TGTGCCAGCTCACCAGGGCCGACCAGGGAGCAGTACTTC. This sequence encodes CASSPGPTREQYF.

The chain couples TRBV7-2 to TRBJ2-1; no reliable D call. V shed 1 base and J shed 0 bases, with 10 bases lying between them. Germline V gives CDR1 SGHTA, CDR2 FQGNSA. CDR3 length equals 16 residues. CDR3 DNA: TGTGCCAGCAGCTTAGGAGGAACACACTCCTACAATGAGCAGTTCTTC. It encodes CASSLGGTHSYNEQFF.

CDR3 coding DNA: TGTGCCAGCAGCCGCCCATCAGGGGGCCCTAACTATGGCTACACCTTC. Amino acid sequence: CASSRPSGGPNYGYTF. The V call is TRBV4-2, the J call TRBJ1-2; 8 bases align to TRBD1. The CDR3 is made up of 16 amino acids. Germline lookup yields CDR1 LGHNA and CDR2 YNFKEQ. V lost 4 bases and J lost 0; bases outside the gene matches: 7.